The source of this T cell receptor (beta chain) is a study of shared clonotypes between healthy human individuals. The overall study: CD8 memory received one plate per donor, CD8 naive two, CD4 memory three and CD4 naive three.

The protocol was immunoSEQ multiplex PCR, while the TCRdb copy is restricted to in-frame clones and leaves out a portion. The sample carries 2.5 million or so clones, around nine tenths recorded once. This clone has only a few counts. Its target is not known. V lost 6 bases, J lost 6 bases, and 5 bases stayed unmatched. Germline CDR1 and CDR2: MNHEY and SVGAGI. The CDR3 consists of 13 residues. Study-wide findings and caveats: Sharing across four donors was highest in naive CD4 (around 5%) and lowest in memory CD8 (0.4%). Compared with clonotypes that all four donors shared, non-shared clonotypes had lower generation probabilities.

The chain couples TRBV6-5 to TRBJ1-2; 9 nucleotides line up with TRBD1. The clonotype originates from a man aged 18 to 30 in good health. The specimen sequenced was naive CD4+ T cells sorted from blood. Described subset: CD45RA+ positively selected. The CDR3 is CASRFGQGNGYTF. For the CDR3, the DNA is TGTGCCAGCAGGTTCGGACAGGGGAATGGCTACACCTTC.